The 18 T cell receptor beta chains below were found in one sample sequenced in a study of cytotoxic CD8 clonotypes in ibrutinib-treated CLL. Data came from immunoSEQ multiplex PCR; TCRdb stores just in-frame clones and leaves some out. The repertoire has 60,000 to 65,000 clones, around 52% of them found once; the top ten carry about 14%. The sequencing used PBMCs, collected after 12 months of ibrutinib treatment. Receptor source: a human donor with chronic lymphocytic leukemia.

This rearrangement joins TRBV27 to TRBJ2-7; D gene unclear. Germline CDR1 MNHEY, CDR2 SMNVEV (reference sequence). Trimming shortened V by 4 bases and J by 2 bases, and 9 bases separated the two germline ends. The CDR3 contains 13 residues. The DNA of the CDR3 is TGTGCCAGCAGTTACGCAGAAACCTACGAGCAGTACTTC. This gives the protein CASSYAETYEQYF.

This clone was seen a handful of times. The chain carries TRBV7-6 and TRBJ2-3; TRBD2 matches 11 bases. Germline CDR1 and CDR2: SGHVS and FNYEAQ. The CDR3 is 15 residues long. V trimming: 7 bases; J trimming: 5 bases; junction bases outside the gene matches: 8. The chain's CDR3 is CASTNSGRAEDTQYF. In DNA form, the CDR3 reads TGTGCCAGCACGAATAGCGGGAGGGCCGAAGATACGCAGTATTTT.

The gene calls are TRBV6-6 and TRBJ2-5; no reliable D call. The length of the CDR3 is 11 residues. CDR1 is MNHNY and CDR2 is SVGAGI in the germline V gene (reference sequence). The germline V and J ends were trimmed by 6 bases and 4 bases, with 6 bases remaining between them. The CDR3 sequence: CASSLGETQYF. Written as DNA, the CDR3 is TGTGCCAGCAGCCTGGGAGAGACCCAGTACTTC.

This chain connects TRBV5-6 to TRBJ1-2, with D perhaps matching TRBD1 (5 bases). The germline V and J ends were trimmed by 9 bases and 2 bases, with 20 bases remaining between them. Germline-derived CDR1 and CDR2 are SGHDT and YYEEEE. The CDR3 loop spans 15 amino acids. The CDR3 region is CATTIRISGNYGYTF. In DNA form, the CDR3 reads TGTGCCACCACCATTAGAATTTCAGGGAACTATGGCTACACCTTC.

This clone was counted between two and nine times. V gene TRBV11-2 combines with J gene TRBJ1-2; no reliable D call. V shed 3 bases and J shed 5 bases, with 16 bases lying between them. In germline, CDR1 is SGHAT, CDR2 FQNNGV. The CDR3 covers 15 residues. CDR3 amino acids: CASSLSGGSPYGYTF. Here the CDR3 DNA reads TGTGCCAGCAGCTTGAGCGGAGGTTCACCGTATGGCTACACCTTC.

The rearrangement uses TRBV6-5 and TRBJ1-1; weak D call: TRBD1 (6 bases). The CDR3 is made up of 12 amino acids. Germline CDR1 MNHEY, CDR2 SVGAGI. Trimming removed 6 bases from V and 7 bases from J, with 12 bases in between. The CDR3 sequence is CASSRRGGEAFF. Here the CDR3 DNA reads TGTGCCAGCAGCCGTAGGGGGGGTGAAGCTTTCTTT.

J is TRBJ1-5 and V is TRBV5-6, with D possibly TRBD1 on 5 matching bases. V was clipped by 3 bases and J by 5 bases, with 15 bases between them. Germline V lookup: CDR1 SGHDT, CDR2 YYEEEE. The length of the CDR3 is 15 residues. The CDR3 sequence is CASSSKAGSHQPQHF. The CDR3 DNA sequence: TGTGCCAGCAGCTCCAAAGCAGGGTCCCATCAGCCCCAGCATTTT.

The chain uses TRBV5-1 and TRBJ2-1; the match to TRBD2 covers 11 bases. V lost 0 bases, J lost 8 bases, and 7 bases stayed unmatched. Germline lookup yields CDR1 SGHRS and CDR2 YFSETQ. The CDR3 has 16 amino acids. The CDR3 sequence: CASSLELSGGADEQFF. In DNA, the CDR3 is TGCGCCAGCAGCTTGGAGCTTAGCGGGGGGGCAGATGAGCAGTTCTTC.

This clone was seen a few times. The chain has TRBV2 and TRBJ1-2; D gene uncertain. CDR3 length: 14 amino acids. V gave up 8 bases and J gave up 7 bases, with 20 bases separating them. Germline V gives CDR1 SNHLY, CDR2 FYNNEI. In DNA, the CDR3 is TGTGCCAGCGACGGGAGGGAACACTTTGGTGGCTACACCTTC. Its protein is CASDGREHFGGYTF.

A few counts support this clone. The CDR3 DNA is TGTGCCAGCAGTGACTCTGGAGGGCCCGAGGGAGGCGAGCAGTACTTC. Translating it yields CASSDSGGPEGGEQYF. The chain carries TRBV6-4 and TRBJ2-7, with D perhaps TRBD2 (6 bases). The CDR3 has 16 amino acids. Germline assignment: CDR1 MRHNA and CDR2 SNTAGT. Between the trimmed V and J ends, which lost 0 bases and 6 bases, there was a span of 18 bases.

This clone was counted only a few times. The CDR3 spells CASSVWGGGDEQYV. CDR3 coding DNA: TGTGCCAGCAGTGTCTGGGGAGGTGGGGACGAGCAGTACGTC. The rearrangement uses TRBV2 and TRBJ2-7, with D maybe TRBD2 (6 bases). Trimming took off 4 bases at V and 5 bases at J, with 15 bases between the two ends. Germline CDR1 is SNHLY and CDR2 is FYNNEI. The CDR3 spans 14 residues.

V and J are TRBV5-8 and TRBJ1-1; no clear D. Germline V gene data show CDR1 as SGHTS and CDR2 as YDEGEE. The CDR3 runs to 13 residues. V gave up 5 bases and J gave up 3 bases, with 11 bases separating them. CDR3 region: CASRHRPDTEAFF. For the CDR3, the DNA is TGTGCCAGCAGACATCGACCCGACACTGAAGCTTTCTTT.

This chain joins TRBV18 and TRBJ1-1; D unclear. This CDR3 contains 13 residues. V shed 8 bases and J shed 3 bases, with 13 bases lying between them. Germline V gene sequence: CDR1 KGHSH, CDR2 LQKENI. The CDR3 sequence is CASAAGVDTEAFF. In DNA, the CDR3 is TGTGCCAGCGCCGCCGGCGTGGACACTGAAGCTTTCTTT.

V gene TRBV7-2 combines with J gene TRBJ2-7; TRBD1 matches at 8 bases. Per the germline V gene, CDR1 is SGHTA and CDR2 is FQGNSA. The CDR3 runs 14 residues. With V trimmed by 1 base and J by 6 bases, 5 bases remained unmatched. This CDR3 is CASSLGTGYAEQYF. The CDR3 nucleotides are TGTGCCAGCAGCTTAGGGACAGGGTACGCCGAGCAGTACTTC.

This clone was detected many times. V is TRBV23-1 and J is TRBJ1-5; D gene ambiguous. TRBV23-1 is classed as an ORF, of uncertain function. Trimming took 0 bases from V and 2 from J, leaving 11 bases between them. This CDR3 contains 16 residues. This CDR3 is CASSQSFREGNQPQHF. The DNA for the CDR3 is TGCGCCAGCAGTCAATCTTTCCGGGAGGGCAATCAGCCCCAGCATTTT.

This CDR3 reads CASSLFYYGYTF. Here the CDR3 DNA reads TGTGCCAGCAGTTTATTCTACTATGGCTACACCTTC. The V gene is TRBV28, the J gene TRBJ1-2; D remains unclear. This CDR3 region has 12 residues. The germline V and J ends were trimmed by 1 base and 3 bases, with 3 bases remaining between them. Germline assignment: CDR1 MDHEN and CDR2 SYDVKM.

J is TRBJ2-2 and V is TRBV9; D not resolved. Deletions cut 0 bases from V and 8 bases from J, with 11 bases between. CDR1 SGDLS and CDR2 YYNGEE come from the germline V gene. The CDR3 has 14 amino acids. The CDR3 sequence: CASSVVPAVGELFF. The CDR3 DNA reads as TGTGCCAGCAGCGTAGTCCCGGCGGTGGGGGAGCTGTTTTTT.

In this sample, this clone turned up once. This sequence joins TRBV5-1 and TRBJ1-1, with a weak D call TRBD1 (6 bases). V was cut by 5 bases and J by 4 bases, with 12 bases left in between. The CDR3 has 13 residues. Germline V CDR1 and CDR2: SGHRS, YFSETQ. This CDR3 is CASRKVTGTEAFF. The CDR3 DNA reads TGCGCCAGCAGAAAGGTGACAGGCACTGAAGCTTTCTTT.